This T cell receptor beta chain was sequenced for a study of blood T cell repertoires in COVID-19. Clones were read by immunoSEQ multiplex PCR, and TCRdb kept only the in-frame ones, dropping some. This table has 150,000 to 200,000 clones, around four fifths appearing once. The CDR3 spans 14 residues. The ends lost 5 bases at V and 6 bases at J; junction bases unmatched: 10. Looked up from germline, CDR1 is SGHAT and CDR2 is FQDESV (reference sequence). Sample: peripheral blood. The origin of this receptor is a woman aged 70-85 years with COVID-19, enrolled during active disease. This chain joins TRBV11-1 and TRBJ2-7; 7 positions agree with TRBD1. The CDR3 reads CASSPPLDRAEQYF. In nucleotides, the CDR3 is TGTGCCAGCAGCCCACCCCTTGACAGGGCCGAGCAGTACTTC.